A selection of T cell receptor beta chains follows, all from one sample in a study of blood T cell repertoires in COVID-19. Only in-frame clones appear in the TCRdb table, and some are missing; sequencing was by immunoSEQ multiplex PCR. This table holds 35,000 to 40,000 clones, 74% found once. Sequenced material: peripheral blood. These receptors were obtained from a man in his 70s with COVID-19, enrolled during active disease. CDR3s include the opening cysteine and the closing phenylalanine or tryptophan. A D gene is named only where the DNA matches it firmly. Size is omitted from some rows. Given values are once, few, many or a class for expanded clones.

TRBV27	.	TRBJ1-6	.	CASSPNRRSYNSPLHF	TGTGCCAGCAGTCCCAATCGGAGGTCCTATAATTCACCCCTCCACTTT
TRBV19	few	TRBJ1-5	TRBD1	CASRPDRGLLQPQHF	TGTGCCAGTAGACCGGACAGGGGTTTACTTCAGCCCCAGCATTTT
TRBV5-1	.	TRBJ1-6	TRBD1	CASSSPGGSAPLHF	TGCGCCAGCAGCTCCCCAGGGGGCAGTGCACCCCTCCACTTT
TRBV28	.	TRBJ2-5	.	CASEGWGVSETQYF	TGTGCCAGCGAGGGATGGGGGGTTTCAGAGACCCAGTACTTC
TRBV29-1	.	TRBJ1-1	.	CSVRQASNTEAFF	TGCAGCGTACGACAGGCTTCCAACACTGAAGCTTTCTTT
TRBV18	.	TRBJ1-1	.	CASSLRTADLAEAFF	TGTGCCAGCTCACTCCGGACAGCGGATTTAGCTGAAGCTTTCTTT
TRBV18	few	TRBJ2-7	TRBD1	CASSLIDREEQYF	TGTGCCAGCTCACTAATCGACAGGGAAGAGCAGTACTTC
TRBV6-5	.	TRBJ1-1	.	CASSYNRAGTEAFF	TGTGCCAGCAGTTACAACAGGGCAGGAACTGAAGCTTTCTTT
TRBV20-1	.	TRBJ2-5	TRBD2	CSASRRGGMETQYF	TGCAGTGCTAGTCGGCGGGGGGGGATGGAGACCCAGTACTTC
TRBV7-9	.	TRBJ2-7	TRBD2	CASSPWGLAGVYEQYF	TGTGCCAGCAGCCCGTGGGGGTTAGCGGGGGTCTACGAGCAGTACTTC
TRBV10-2	.	TRBJ1-4	.	CASKWSIYEKLFF	TGCGCCAGCAAATGGAGTATCTATGAAAAACTGTTTTTT
TRBV5-1	.	TRBJ1-1	.	CASSLGLEAGTEAFF	TGCGCCAGCAGCTTGGGGCTGGAGGCGGGAACTGAAGCTTTCTTT
TRBV6-5	.	TRBJ1-1	TRBD1	CASSYTTGTEAFF	TGTGCCAGCAGTTACACGACAGGGACTGAAGCTTTCTTT
TRBV28	.	TRBJ1-2	TRBD1	CAGRGRDYGYTF	TGTGCCGGAAGGGGGCGCGACTATGGCTACACCTTC
TRBV7-2	.	TRBJ2-1	TRBD2	CASSPRLAGAEQFF	TGTGCCAGCAGCCCTCGACTAGCGGGAGCGGAGCAGTTCTTC
TRBV3-1/TRBV3-2	once	TRBJ1-1	.	CASSPRFGGGSMNTEAFF	TGTGCCAGCAGCCCAAGGTTCGGGGGAGGGTCCATGAACACTGAAGCTTTCTTT
TRBV6-6	.	TRBJ2-1	.	CASSPTPSNEQFF	TGTGCCAGCAGCCCTACTCCCTCCAATGAGCAGTTCTTC
TRBV27	many	TRBJ2-7	.	CASSSLGNEQYF	TGTGCCAGCAGTTCCCTCGGGAACGAGCAGTACTTC
TRBV6-2/TRBV6-3	.	TRBJ1-2	TRBD1	CASSTTGEEHGYTF	TGTGCCAGCAGTACGACAGGGGAAGAGCATGGCTACACCTTC
TRBV9	.	TRBJ1-6	TRBD1	CASSALQRQGGSPLHF	TGTGCCAGCAGCGCCCTACAACGGCAGGGGGGTTCACCCCTCCACTTT
TRBV6-4	.	TRBJ1-1	TRBD1	CASSNTGGRTEAFF	TGTGCCAGCAGTAATACAGGGGGTAGGACTGAAGCTTTCTTT
TRBV10-1	.	TRBJ1-5	TRBD1	CASTRWGQTYNSNQPQHF	TGCGCCAGCACTAGGTGGGGACAGACATACAATAGCAATCAGCCCCAGCATTTT
TRBV3-1/TRBV3-2	.	TRBJ2-7	TRBD2	CASSAGTSGGYEQYF	TGTGCCAGCAGCGCCGGGACTAGCGGGGGGTACGAGCAGTACTTC
TRBV7-2	.	TRBJ1-2	.	CASSLGRAGGYTF	TGTGCCAGCAGCCTGGGGAGGGCCGGGGGCTACACCTTC
TRBV7-2	.	TRBJ1-5	.	CASNYEGVGQPQHF	TGTGCCAGCAACTATGAGGGGGTTGGTCAGCCCCAGCATTTT
TRBV19	.	TRBJ1-5	.	CASSIGDYSNQPQHF	TGTGCCAGTAGTATTGGGGACTATAGCAATCAGCCCCAGCATTTT
TRBV5-1	.	TRBJ2-7	TRBD1	CASSPLGTGTYEQYF	TGCGCCAGCAGCCCATTGGGGACAGGAACCTACGAGCAGTACTTC